This entry is about one T cell receptor beta chain. This clone was detected only once. This clone's antigen is unknown. The input lacks base qualities; no much larger clone sits a single base away. This sample was taken from a study of cytomegalovirus exposure and HLA in healthy donors (dated by TCRdb to about 2017). About the investigation overall: According to a later analysis, one platform produced both the roughly 120 validation repertoires and the approximately 600 repertoires of the first cohort. The study was designed to test whether signatures of past pathogen exposure could be identified by cataloging public T cell receptors. A separate validation cohort of roughly 110 different subjects was used in addition to the approximately 610-subject first cohort. High-throughput TCR immunosequencing, statistical association of individual TCRs with disease status, and machine learning were combined to predict cytomegalovirus infection status.

Taken from the germline V gene (reference sequence), the CDR1 and CDR2 loops are MNHEY and SMNVEV. The junction shows trimming of 4 bases on V and 7 bases on J, and the gene matches do not reach 11 bases of it. From cysteine to phenylalanine, the CDR3 is 16 amino acids long. CDR3 DNA is the only sequence kept; it has 48 bases, read in frame from the first base. Library preparation used the immunoSEQ multiplex PCR assay. The published analysis was carried out like this. A statistical classification framework was built for diagnosing cytomegalovirus status from the catalog of TCR beta chain sequences. As stored in TCRdb, this immuneACCESS dataset retains in-frame rearrangements with V and J assigned. A fraction of the clones does not appear; measured against another copy, unresolved V genes explain less than half of the discrepancy, and the remainder lacks a known reason. D and trimming come from the DNA, and the V and J calls and clone size come from that table. Recorded for this sample are about 240,000 clones; approximately 86% of them occurred a single time. Jointly, the top ten make up 1% to 1.5% of the sample.

Separate from the roughly 650-subject first cohort, the validation cohort of 95 to 150 subjects was the group to which the donors belonged. Findings and caveats that apply to the study as a whole: According to the authors, the approach could potentially be generalized to other disease states and immunological phenotypes. In both the original and validation cohorts, the classifier was reported to diagnose cytomegalovirus status with high specificity and sensitivity. The validation cohort had no HLA typing available for a later analysis, so co-occurrence within that cohort was assessed over all 120 or so repertoires. Of the cluster scores, roughly 93% were above 0 in a later analysis, which found that TCRs clustered in the first cohort also tended to co-occur in the roughly 130 validation repertoires. In vitro tests confirmed that three of the cytomegalovirus-associated TCR beta chains recognize cytomegalovirus antigens. The study gave a list of 150 to 200 TCR beta chains associated with cytomegalovirus. Across donors, most TCR sequences were observed very rarely, whereas some public TCRs were present in many individuals.

This chain joins TRBV27 to TRBJ2-1; the junction holds 9 bases that match TRBD1. Sequencing was performed on PBMCs. This clonotype was obtained from a woman aged 25 to 39 in good health and CMV-seropositive. Here the CDR3 is given as CASSSQPGTGWNEQFF. Read as DNA, the sequence is TGTGCCAGCAGTTCACAACCCGGGACAGGGTGGAATGAGCAGTTCTTC.